A single sample gave rise to the 10 T cell receptor beta chains below, sequenced in a study of neurological immune-mediated disorders. MiXCR, run by TCRdb on the 5' RACE reads, gives a single entry per CDR3 protein. Of tens of thousands of distinct CDR3 sequences listed, approximately 3.8% are singletons. Sequenced: PBMCs. Receptors originate from a man younger than 40 with multiple sclerosis.

This clonotype occurred many times. The chain has TRBV7-9 and TRBJ2-1; TRBD2 matches at 7 bases. V gave up 1 base and J gave up 7 bases; unmatched junction bases: 10. Looked up from germline, CDR1 is SEHNR and CDR2 is FQNEAQ (reference sequence). The length of the CDR3 is 16 residues. The CDR3 loop reads CASSLEYGGSLNEQFF. DNA of the CDR3: TGTGCCAGCAGCTTAGAATACGGCGGGAGCCTAAATGAGCAGTTCTTC.

In this sample, this clonotype turned up a few times. The chain employs TRBV20-1 and TRBJ1-2; no reliable D call. This CDR3 has 14 amino acids. CDR1 DFQATT and CDR2 SNEGSKA come from the germline V gene (reference sequence). Between the trimmed V and J ends, which lost 3 bases and 2 bases, there was a span of 13 bases. The CDR3 bases are TGCAGTGCTAGTGAGGCCAGTGTAAACTATGGCTACACCTTC. Protein product: CSASEASVNYGYTF.

This clonotype was seen ten or more times. This rearrangement joins TRBV6-1 to TRBJ2-3; 12 nucleotides match TRBD2. The germline CDR1 and CDR2 sequences are MNHNS and SASEGT. Trimming removed 2 bases from V and 4 bases from J; junction bases left unmatched: 1. CDR3 length: 15 amino acids. CDR3 in amino acids: CASSELAGGPDTQYF. CDR3 in DNA: TGTGCCAGCAGTGAACTAGCGGGAGGGCCAGATACGCAGTATTTT.

Many counts were recorded for this clonotype. The V and J genes are TRBV30 and TRBJ1-2; D ambiguous. Trimming removed 4 bases from V and 3 bases from J, with 6 bases in between. Germline V gives CDR1 GTSNPN, CDR2 SVGIG (reference sequence). CDR3 length equals 11 residues. The CDR3 nucleotides are TGTGCCTGGACTAGCTACTATGGCTACACCTTC. Translating gives CAWTSYYGYTF.

At least ten counts were recorded for this clonotype. The chain recombines TRBV6-6 with TRBJ2-7; D is possibly TRBD1 (6 bases). This CDR3 spans 14 amino acids. The V gene's germline CDR1 is MNHNY and CDR2 SVGAGI (reference sequence). The V gene lost 5 bases and the J gene lost 2 bases, with 13 bases spanning the gap. In nucleotides, the CDR3 is TGTGCCAGCAGTCCCGGACAGCTACCCTACGAGCAGTACTTC. Protein: CASSPGQLPYEQYF.

The table lists this clonotype with many counts. The gene calls are TRBV6-6 and TRBJ2-7, with D uncertain. CDR1 and CDR2 from the germline V gene are MNHNY and SVGAGI (reference sequence). The CDR3 sequence is 13 residues long. V was shortened by 2 bases and J by 5 bases, with 10 bases between the two germline ends. The CDR3 spells CASSYNEFDEQYF. The CDR3 DNA reads as TGTGCCAGCAGTTACAATGAATTCGACGAGCAGTACTTC.

This clonotype was seen many times. This sequence joins TRBV3-1 and TRBJ1-2, with 7 positions matching TRBD1. Germline assignment: CDR1 LGHDT and CDR2 YNNKEL (reference sequence). Trimming removed 1 base from V and 8 bases from J; junction bases left unmatched: 4. The CDR3 has 13 amino acids. CDR3: CASSQVGTEGYTF. The DNA of the CDR3 is TGTGCCAGCAGCCAAGTGGGGACAGAGGGCTACACCTTC.

This clonotype came up many times. The chain carries TRBV12-3 or TRBV12-4 and TRBJ1-3; 7 bases line up with TRBD1. This CDR3 region has 13 residues. J lost 7 bases, V lost 5 bases, and 5 bases had no gene match. The CDR3 bases are TGTGCCAGCAGTGTTCCGGGACAGAACACCATATATTTT. It translates to CASSVPGQNTIYF.

This clonotype was counted ten times or more. V is TRBV6-2 or TRBV6-3 and J is TRBJ2-1; D ambiguous. CDR1 and CDR2 from the germline V gene are MNHEY and SVGEGT. V was pared by 2 bases and J by 8 bases, with 19 bases between. The CDR3 spans 16 residues. The DNA of the CDR3 is TGTGCCAGCAGTTACAGGGTCCAGGATGGTCATGATGAGCAGTTCTTC. Residues: CASSYRVQDGHDEQFF.

This clonotype was seen many times. The chain uses TRBV3-1 and TRBJ2-1; TRBD1 is a possible D gene (6 bases). Germline CDR1 and CDR2: LGHDT and YNNKEL (reference sequence). Trimming pared 1 base from V and 4 bases from J, leaving 14 bases between. The CDR3 is 16 residues long. The CDR3 bases are TGTGCCAGCAGCCAAGTTTCCAGGACAGTTTACAATGAGCAGTTCTTC. Translating it yields CASSQVSRTVYNEQFF.